These 23 T cell receptor beta chains came from one sample sequenced in a study of T cell repertoires in cytomegalovirus infection. Which antigens these TCRs recognize remains unknown. TCRdb re-called the reads through MiXCR, storing one row per CDR3 protein. Of over 40,000 distinct CDR3 sequences listed, nearly 20% are singletons. The sequencing here drew on CD8+ T cells from cultured PBMCs, taken from culture after CMV antigen stimulation. The receptors here all came from a human donor in good health (CMV status not recorded). Some clones in this sample may be carry-over from other donors' samples.

This rearrangement joins TRBV28 to TRBJ2-7, with TRBD2 matching 7 bases. V was clipped by 5 bases and J by 3 bases; unmatched bases: 10. The germline V gene has CDR1 MDHEN and CDR2 SYDVKM. The CDR3 contains 15 residues. CDR3 protein: CASSVHAGVRYEQYF. The CDR3 region has the DNA TGTGCCAGCAGTGTCCACGCGGGGGTCCGCTACGAGCAGTACTTC.

The rearrangement uses TRBV29-1 and TRBJ2-1; 10 nucleotides line up with TRBD2. This CDR3 has 15 amino acids. V lost 1 base and J lost 1; bases outside the gene matches: 1. The germline V gene has CDR1 SQVTM and CDR2 ANQGSEA. In nucleotides, the CDR3 is TGCAGCGTTGAAGGGACTAGCGGTTCCTACAATGAGCAGTTCTTC. As protein: CSVEGTSGSYNEQFF.

The rearrangement links TRBV19 to TRBJ2-7; D is uncertain. The V gene lost 1 base and the J gene lost 0 bases, with 4 bases spanning the gap. Germline CDR1 and CDR2: LNHDA and SQIVND (reference sequence). This CDR3 has 13 amino acids. The CDR3 is CASSIGPSYEQYF. CDR3 nucleotides: TGTGCCAGTAGTATAGGGCCCTCCTACGAGCAGTACTTC.

In this sample, this clonotype turned up many times. This sequence joins TRBV7-9 and TRBJ2-5; tentatively, D is TRBD1 or TRBD2 (5 bases each). CDR3 length: 14 residues. V lost 4 bases to trimming and J lost 4 bases, with 13 bases between them. CDR1 is SEHNR, CDR2 FQNEAQ, per germline (reference sequence). As DNA, the CDR3 is TGTGCCAGCAGCTCGTCGACAGAGGGAGAGACCCAGTACTTC. Residues: CASSSSTEGETQYF.

Only a few counts were recorded for this clonotype. The chain combines TRBV5-1 with TRBJ2-7; 7 bases fit TRBD2. CDR1 is SGHRS and CDR2 is YFSETQ in the germline V gene. With V trimmed by 2 bases and J by 6 bases, 8 bases remained unmatched. The CDR3 sequence is 14 residues long. CDR3 nucleotide sequence: TGCGCCAGCAGCTTTTCTAGCGGAGATTTCGAGCAGTACTTC. As protein: CASSFSSGDFEQYF.

On this clonotype itself: Just one base apart from a much larger clone, this may be a read error. V usage is TRBV5-6 and J usage is TRBJ1-1; D gene ambiguous. Per the germline V gene, CDR1 is SGHDT and CDR2 is YYEEEE. The ends were cut back, 3 bases at V and 1 base at J, with 10 bases in the middle. The CDR3 is made up of 14 amino acids. The CDR3 DNA reads as TGTGCCAGCAGCTCGCGAGCGACGAACACTGAAGCTTTCTTT. It specifies CASSSRATNTEAFF.

In its sample, this clonotype was seen many times. The chain recombines TRBV28 with TRBJ2-5; no reliable D call. Per germline, CDR1 MDHEN and CDR2 SYDVKM. V lost 3 bases and J lost 5, with 16 bases in between. The CDR3 is 15 amino acids. The CDR3 sequence is CASSFRTLIRETQYF. DNA of the CDR3: TGTGCCAGCAGTTTTCGGACCCTAATACGGGAGACCCAGTACTTC.

This clonotype was counted once. J is TRBJ2-6 and V is TRBV4-3; unclear D gene. V lost 1 base and J 0 bases, leaving 4 bases between the germline ends. The CDR3 extends over 15 amino acids. Germline V lookup: CDR1 LGHNA, CDR2 YSLEER. The CDR3 region has the DNA TGCGCCAGCAGCCAAGCGGTCTCTGGGGCCAACGTCCTGACTTTC. Its translation is CASSQAVSGANVLTF.

The chain uses TRBV10-3 and TRBJ2-1; 9 nucleotides line up with TRBD2. Germline V gene data show CDR1 as ENHRY and CDR2 as SYGVKD. The CDR3 extends over 16 amino acids. Germline trimming cut 3 bases from V and 8 bases from J; bases unmatched to any gene: 11. The CDR3 loop reads CAISDPEREVGDEQFF. The CDR3 DNA follows: TGTGCCATCAGTGATCCTGAGCGGGAGGTCGGTGATGAGCAGTTCTTC.

This clonotype came up many times. The chain recombines TRBV7-9 with TRBJ2-1, with 11 positions matching TRBD2. The CDR3 is 17 residues long. The trim removed 0 bases at V and 5 bases at J, leaving 6 bases unmatched. The germline V gene encodes CDR1 SEHNR and CDR2 FQNEAQ (reference sequence). CDR3: CASSLALAGGFNNEQFF. The DNA for the CDR3 is TGTGCCAGCAGCTTAGCGTTAGCGGGAGGGTTCAACAATGAGCAGTTCTTC.

V is TRBV24-1 and J is TRBJ2-2; 9 positions agree with TRBD1. The V gene end was trimmed by 4 bases and the J gene end by 0 bases; junction bases not matched to a gene: 5. This CDR3 has 17 residues. Germline CDR1 KGHDR, CDR2 SFDVKD. CDR3 DNA: TGTGCCACCAGTGAGGGACAGGGACGGACGAACACCGGGGAGCTGTTTTTT. It yields the protein CATSEGQGRTNTGELFF.

Many counts were recorded for this clonotype. The V and J genes are TRBV7-2 and TRBJ1-1, with D possibly being TRBD1 (6 bases). Germline V lookup: CDR1 SGHTA, CDR2 FQGNSA. V was cut by 5 bases and J by 0 bases, with 13 bases left in between. CDR3 length: 15 residues. In nucleotides, the CDR3 is TGTGCCAGCAGCGGCAGGGGCACCCTGAACACTGAAGCTTTCTTT. It codes for CASSGRGTLNTEAFF.

V is TRBV3-1 and J is TRBJ2-5; unclear D gene. Between the trimmed V and J ends, which lost 4 bases and 5 bases, there was a span of 14 bases. The V gene's germline CDR1 is LGHDT and CDR2 YNNKEL (reference sequence). This CDR3 has 14 residues. This chain's CDR3 is CASSPRQRWETQYF. DNA for the CDR3: TGTGCCAGCAGCCCCCGGCAGAGGTGGGAGACCCAGTACTTC.

The chain employs TRBV7-6 and TRBJ2-3, with D possibly being TRBD1 (5 bases). This CDR3 is built from 12 residues. CDR1 and CDR2 (germline): SGHVS, FNYEAQ. V was trimmed by 6 bases and J by 5 bases, leaving 9 bases between them. The CDR3 loop reads CASRGQGDTQYF. CDR3 in DNA: TGTGCCAGCAGGGGGCAGGGAGATACGCAGTATTTT.

This clonotype was observed many times. The chain recombines TRBV2 with TRBJ2-4; 12 bases are a match to TRBD2. The CDR3 length is 14 residues. Trimming cost V 11 bases and J 8 bases; bases outside gene matches: 10. The germline V gene has CDR1 SNHLY and CDR2 FYNNEI. CDR3 residues: CAGSKGLAGDIQYF. Written as DNA, the CDR3 is TGTGCCGGCTCTAAGGGACTAGCGGGTGACATTCAGTACTTC.

Concerning this clonotype itself: This may stem from a read error, because a much larger clone lies one nucleotide away. The gene calls are TRBV19 and TRBJ2-3; 9 bases line up with TRBD2. Germline CDR1 and CDR2: LNHDA and SQIVND (reference sequence). There are 16 residues in the CDR3. Trimming took 4 bases from V and 0 from J; bases not matched to a gene: 5. In DNA, the CDR3 is TGTGCCAGTAGTAACCGACTAGCGGAGAGCACAGATACGCAGTATTTT. As protein: CASSNRLAESTDTQYF.

About this clonotype: A much bigger clone sits one base away, suggesting this may be a read error. V and J are TRBV4-3 and TRBJ1-2; TRBD1 might be the D (6 bases). CDR1 and CDR2 from the germline V gene are LGHNA and YSLEER. This CDR3 is built from 14 residues. Here the CDR3 reads CTSSHRGRVDGYTF. The CDR3 nucleotides read TGCACCAGCAGCCATCGGGGGCGCGTGGATGGCTACACCTTC.

A note on this clonotype: This may come from a read error, since a much larger clone is one base off. The V gene is TRBV7-9, the J gene TRBJ2-3, with TRBD2 matching 16 bases. Germline assignment: CDR1 SEHNR and CDR2 FQNEAQ (reference sequence). CDR3 length: 18 amino acids. This CDR3 is CANSHGTSGGAGTDTQYF. DNA of the CDR3: TGTGCCAACAGCCACGGGACTAGCGGGGGGGCCGGTACAGATACGCAGTATTTT.

This clonotype was observed many times. The chain links TRBV13 to TRBJ1-1; 8 positions match TRBD1. The CDR3 loop spans 14 amino acids. CDR1 is PRHDT, CDR2 FYEKMQ, per germline (reference sequence). J lost 1 base, V lost 4 bases, and 2 bases had no gene match. In DNA, the CDR3 is TGTGCCAGCAGCTCCGGACAGGGGAACACTGAAGCTTTCTTT. Translating it yields CASSSGQGNTEAFF. Using reference TRBV13 and TRBJ1-1 for the parts outside the CDR3, the full variable domain is AAGVIQSPRHLIKEKRETATLKCYPIPRHDTVYWYQQGPGQDPQFLISFYEKMQSDKGSIPDRFSAQQFSDYHSELNMSSLELGDSALYFCASSSGQGNTEAFFGQGTRLTVV.

This clonotype was counted many times. The genes are TRBV11-2 and TRBJ1-4, with 7 bases fitting TRBD1. The germline CDR1 and CDR2 sequences are SGHAT and FQNNGV. The length of the CDR3 is 14 residues. J lost 7 bases, V lost 3 bases, and 5 bases had no gene match. The CDR3 sequence is CASSFLTGFEKLFF. DNA of the CDR3: TGTGCCAGCAGCTTTTTGACAGGGTTTGAAAAACTGTTTTTT.

This clonotype occurred many times. The chain is built from TRBV27 and TRBJ1-2; 7 positions agree with TRBD1. This CDR3 is built from 14 residues. V lost 5 bases to trimming and J lost 5 bases; unmatched junction nucleotides: 8. Germline values: CDR1 MNHEY, CDR2 SMNVEV (reference sequence). The CDR3 sequence: CASSTRGRRYGYTF. The DNA for the CDR3 is TGTGCCAGCAGTACGAGGGGGCGGAGGTATGGCTACACCTTC.

This clonotype was detected many times. The chain combines TRBV19 with TRBJ1-4; the match to TRBD1 covers 8 bases. Germline V gene sequence: CDR1 LNHDA, CDR2 SQIVND (reference sequence). V was clipped by 6 bases and J by 4 bases; unmatched bases: 7. CDR3 length: 15 residues. The CDR3 nucleotides read TGTGCCAGTAGGAGAGACAGGGGACTTAATGAAAAACTGTTTTTT. Translated: CASRRDRGLNEKLFF.

This clonotype was recorded many times. The V gene is TRBV19, the J gene TRBJ2-3, with D possibly being TRBD2 (5 bases). This CDR3 contains 16 residues. Germline V gene sequence: CDR1 LNHDA, CDR2 SQIVND (reference sequence). With 2 bases removed from V and 1 base from J, the gap between germline ends came to 13 bases. This CDR3 reads CASSIKASIRTDTQYF. CDR3 sequence (DNA): TGTGCCAGTAGTATAAAGGCTAGCATCCGCACAGATACGCAGTATTTT.